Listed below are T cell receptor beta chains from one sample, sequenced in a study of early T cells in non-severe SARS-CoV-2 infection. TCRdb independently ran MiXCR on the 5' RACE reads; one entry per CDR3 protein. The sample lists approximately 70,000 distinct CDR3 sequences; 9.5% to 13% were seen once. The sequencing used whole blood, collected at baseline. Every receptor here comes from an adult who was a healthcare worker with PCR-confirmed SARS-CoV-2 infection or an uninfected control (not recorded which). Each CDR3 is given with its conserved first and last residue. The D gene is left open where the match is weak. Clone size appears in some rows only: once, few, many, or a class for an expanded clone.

TGCGCCAGCAGCTGGGGCAGGGGCTACAATGAGCAGTTCTTC CASSWGRGYNEQFF many TRBV5-1 . TRBJ2-1
TGTGCCAGCAGACGTCCCCCTAGCTCAGATACGCAGTATTTT CASRRPPSSDTQYF . TRBV28 . TRBJ2-3
TGTGCCAGCAGCTTAGGGGACAGGGGCACTGAAGCTTTCTTT CASSLGDRGTEAFF few TRBV7-2 TRBD1 TRBJ1-1
TGTGCCAGCCACAGCTCCACAGATACGCAGTATTTT CASHSSTDTQYF few TRBV6-5 . TRBJ2-3
TGTGCCAGCAGCCGGACTAGCGGGGGGCCCTTTTATGAGCAGTTCTTC CASSRTSGGPFYEQFF many TRBV5-4 TRBD2 TRBJ2-1
TGTGCCAGCAGCTCGCGACAGGGGAATAATTCACCCCTCCACTTT CASSSRQGNNSPLHF . TRBV7-6 TRBD1 TRBJ1-6
TGTGCCAGCAGGCGAGGGGACACTGAAGCTTTCTTT CASRRGDTEAFF . TRBV12-3/TRBV12-4 . TRBJ1-1
TGCGCCAGCAGCCCGACTGTTGGTGGCAATCAGCCCCAGCATTTT CASSPTVGGNQPQHF many TRBV5-1 . TRBJ1-5
TGCAGTGCCGCGGGACTAGCGGAAACCGGGGAGCTGTTTTTT CSAAGLAETGELFF . TRBV20-1 TRBD2 TRBJ2-2
TGTGCCAGCAGCTTATACGGGGGAACCTACAATGAGCAGTTCTTC CASSLYGGTYNEQFF few TRBV7-8 . TRBJ2-1
TGCGCCAGCAGCCCTGGGAGGGCACAATATGGCTACACCTTC CASSPGRAQYGYTF . TRBV4-1 . TRBJ1-2
TGTGCCAGCAGCGCGGGGGACGGCCAAGAGACCCAGTACTTC CASSAGDGQETQYF . TRBV7-3 TRBD2 TRBJ2-5
TGTGCCATCAGTGGAGGGACTAGCGGGGGGCGCGCAGATACGCAGTATTTT CAISGGTSGGRADTQYF . TRBV10-3 TRBD2 TRBJ2-3
TGTGCCAGCAGTTCGTACGATACGCAGTATTTT CASSSYDTQYF . TRBV6-2/TRBV6-3 . TRBJ2-3
TGTGCCAGCAGTGGGATACTACGGGGATCGGCTTTCTTT CASSGILRGSAFF many TRBV6-1 . TRBJ1-1
TGTGCCAGCAGCACGGGAGATGAGCAGTTCTTC CASSTGDEQFF many TRBV7-3 . TRBJ2-1
TGTGCCAGCAGCGAGGGGAATCAAGAGACCCAGTACTTC CASSEGNQETQYF . TRBV9 . TRBJ2-5
TGTGCCAGCAGCCAAGACAGCCTAGCGGAGATGAACACCGGGGAGCTGTTTTTT CASSQDSLAEMNTGELFF . TRBV3-1 TRBD2 TRBJ2-2
TGTGCCAGCAGCTTTCAGCGGGGGATCACAGATACGCAGTATTTT CASSFQRGITDTQYF . TRBV7-2 TRBD2 TRBJ2-3
TGCGCCAGCAGCTTGGCCGGAAGCAATCAGCCCCAGCATTTT CASSLAGSNQPQHF many TRBV5-1 . TRBJ1-5
TGCAGCGTTGGGTCAGGTAATAATGAGCAGTTCTTC CSVGSGNNEQFF few TRBV29-1 . TRBJ2-1
TGTGCCAGCAGCGTGGACAGGGGAAATGAAAAACTGTTTTTT CASSVDRGNEKLFF many TRBV5-4 TRBD1 TRBJ1-4
TGTGCCAGCAGCTTGACAGGGGCTCTCACAGATACGCAGTATTTT CASSLTGALTDTQYF . TRBV7-9 TRBD1 TRBJ2-3
TGTGCCAGCAGCCAGGGGTTACTAAACACCATATATTTT CASSQGLLNTIYF many TRBV28 . TRBJ1-3
TGTGCCAGCAGCACCTTAGACAGGGTCTATGGCTACACCTTC CASSTLDRVYGYTF . TRBV7-2 TRBD1 TRBJ1-2
TGTGCCAGCAGTTTTCTCGGGACTCACTCCTACGAGCAGTACTTC CASSFLGTHSYEQYF . TRBV6-5 . TRBJ2-7
TGTGCCAGCAGTTGGGAAAGCACAGATACGCAGTATTTT CASSWESTDTQYF . TRBV7-9 . TRBJ2-3
TGTGCCAGCAGCGGGACAGGCCTCCTCGAGCAGTACTTC CASSGTGLLEQYF . TRBV5-5 TRBD1 TRBJ2-7
TGTGCCAGCAGTTTGGGCAGAGTGACCTACAATGAGCAGTTCTTC CASSLGRVTYNEQFF . TRBV27 . TRBJ2-1
TGTGCCAGCAGCTCATCAGGGGGCTATGAGCAGTTCTTC CASSSSGGYEQFF . TRBV7-3 TRBD1 TRBJ2-1
TGTGCCTGGAGTGGGGGGCCCGGCTACGAGCAGTACTTC CAWSGGPGYEQYF . TRBV30 . TRBJ2-7
TGTGCCAGCAGCGTAGCTGCAGCGGGGGGATACAATGAGCAGTTCTTC CASSVAAAGGYNEQFF few TRBV9 TRBD2 TRBJ2-1
TGTGCCAGCAGCCCCCAGGGCAGTCCTGGAAACACCATATATTTT CASSPQGSPGNTIYF . TRBV3-1 . TRBJ1-3
TGCAGTGCTACAGGGCAAGAGCAGTACTTC CSATGQEQYF . TRBV20-1 . TRBJ2-7
TGTGCCAGCACTTCAGGACTAGCGGGCAATGAGCAGTTCTTC CASTSGLAGNEQFF many TRBV12-3/TRBV12-4 TRBD2 TRBJ2-1
TGTGCCAGCTCCGACAGGGCCATGAACACTGAAGCTTTCTTT CASSDRAMNTEAFF many TRBV18 TRBD1 TRBJ1-1
TGTGCCAGCAGCCAAGAATGGGACACGGATTCCTACGAGCAGTACTTC CASSQEWDTDSYEQYF many TRBV3-1 . TRBJ2-7
TGTGCCTGGAGTGTTACAGGGGGCGGGCAGCCCCAGCATTTT CAWSVTGGGQPQHF few TRBV30 TRBD1 TRBJ1-5
TGTGCCAGCAGCTGGGCCGGGACTAGCGGGGGTGGCCGGGAGCAGTACTTC CASSWAGTSGGGREQYF . TRBV7-2 TRBD2 TRBJ2-7
TGTGCCAGCATTGTCGCGGAGAACACCGGGGAGCTGTTTTTT CASIVAENTGELFF few TRBV2 . TRBJ2-2
TGTGCCAGCAGCTTAGCTGGGGGCAGCCCACCCACCGGGGAGCTGTTTTTT CASSLAGGSPPTGELFF . TRBV7-2 . TRBJ2-2
TGTGCCATCAGTGAGGCAGGGGCTTACACTGAAGCTTTCTTT CAISEAGAYTEAFF . TRBV10-3 . TRBJ1-1
TGTGCCACCAGTGACTCCCGGGACAATTTTGAAGCTTTCTTT CATSDSRDNFEAFF . TRBV24-1 . TRBJ1-1
TGTGCCAGCAGCGGGAGACCGAGCACCGGGGAGCTGTTTTTT CASSGRPSTGELFF many TRBV3-1 . TRBJ2-2
TGTGCCAGCAGCCCAAGGCCCCCACCTAGCACAGATACGCAGTATTTT CASSPRPPPSTDTQYF many TRBV7-2 . TRBJ2-3
TGTGCCAGCTCACTCTCCGGGACAGGGAACACCGGGGAGCTGTTTTTT CASSLSGTGNTGELFF many TRBV18 TRBD1 TRBJ2-2
TGTGCCAGCAGTTTCATCGGTGGCGGATCCTACAATGAGCAGTTCTTC CASSFIGGGSYNEQFF few TRBV27 . TRBJ2-1
TGTGCCAGCAGTTTTTTGGGCCGTCACGAGCAGTACTTC CASSFLGRHEQYF few TRBV12-3/TRBV12-4 . TRBJ2-7
TGTGCCAGCAGCTTAGGGGGATCTGAGCAGTTCTTC CASSLGGSEQFF . TRBV5-5 . TRBJ2-1
TGTGCCAGCAGCTTGGTGCAGGTTGGGACCGGGGAGCTGTTTTTT CASSLVQVGTGELFF . TRBV5-8 . TRBJ2-2
TGCAGTGCTAGAGATGCGACACCCTACAATGAGCAGTTCTTC CSARDATPYNEQFF few TRBV20-1 . TRBJ2-1